Following are 21 T cell receptor beta chains from one sample sequenced in a study of T cells in Graves' hyperthyroidism and ophthalmopathy. Amplified regions were TCR beta CDR3 sequences from RNA transcripts. In the first-round RT-PCR of the TCR CDR3, the HTBI primer set was used. TCRdb redid the calling of the multiplex PCR reads with MiXCR, one entry per CDR3 protein. The sample yields 550,000 to 800,000 distinct CDR3 sequences, over 15% seen once. Sequenced input: blood. The receptors derive from a man aged 18-30 years with Graves' hyperthyroidism.

This clonotype was recorded a few times. The genes are TRBV28 and TRBJ1-5, with D maybe TRBD1 (6 bases). Germline-derived CDR1 and CDR2 are MDHEN and SYDVKM. The length of the CDR3 is 15 residues. The ends were cut back, 7 bases at V and 5 bases at J, with 18 bases in the middle. CDR3 DNA: TGTGCCAGCACCAAACTGGACAGCCTCTATCAGCCCCAGCATTTT. Translation: CASTKLDSLYQPQHF.

This clonotype was detected ten times or more. The V gene is TRBV27, the J gene TRBJ2-3, with 10 bases that match TRBD2. The CDR3 length is 19 residues. V shed 0 bases and J 0 bases; nucleotides not matched to a gene: 9. Germline V CDR1 and CDR2: MNHEY, SMNVEV (reference sequence). As DNA, the CDR3 is TGTGCCAGCAGTTTATCCCTACTAGCGGGAAGTACTAGCACAGATACGCAGTATTTT. Its protein is CASSLSLLAGSTSTDTQYF.

This clonotype was seen many times. The chain employs TRBV28 and TRBJ2-7; 7 bases are a match to TRBD2. The trim removed 6 bases at V and 4 bases at J, leaving 15 bases unmatched. Germline V gene lookup returns CDR1 MDHEN and CDR2 SYDVKM. The CDR3 has 16 residues. CDR3 residues: CASSSRAGDLSYEQYF. The CDR3 region has the DNA TGTGCCAGCAGCTCTCGCGCGGGAGATCTATCGTACGAGCAGTACTTC.

This clonotype was seen repeatedly, ten times or more. The chain carries TRBV27 and TRBJ2-3; D is uncertain. Looked up from germline, CDR1 is MNHEY and CDR2 is SMNVEV (reference sequence). Trimming cost V 5 bases and J 3 bases, with 12 bases left between them. This CDR3 has 14 residues. CDR3 amino acids: CASSDSRPTDTQYF. The CDR3 DNA sequence: TGTGCCAGCAGTGACTCCCGACCGACAGATACGCAGTATTTT.

Many counts were recorded for this clonotype. The chain recombines TRBV28 with TRBJ1-6; no clear D. V lost 4 bases and J 10 bases, leaving 11 bases between the germline ends. The CDR3 covers 13 residues. The V gene's germline CDR1 is MDHEN and CDR2 SYDVKM. CDR3 sequence reads: CASSSPGGSPLHF. The CDR3 nucleotides are TGTGCCAGCAGTTCCCCTGGTGGGTCACCCCTCCACTTT.

This clonotype was counted only a few times. The J gene is TRBJ1-5, the V gene TRBV3-1; possibly TRBD1 for D (6 bases). CDR1 and CDR2 (germline): LGHDT, YNNKEL (reference sequence). The V end was cut by 7 bases, the J end by 0 bases, with 31 bases between. CDR3 length equals 21 residues. The CDR3 region is CASISKPGVLMGAYSNQPQHF. DNA for the CDR3: TGTGCCAGCATCTCCAAACCGGGGGTACTCATGGGGGCATATAGCAATCAGCCCCAGCATTTT.

The rearrangement uses TRBV4-2 and TRBJ1-2; the D gene is possibly TRBD1 (5 bases). Looked up from germline, CDR1 is LGHNA and CDR2 is YNFKEQ. The CDR3 loop spans 15 amino acids. Deletions cut 0 bases from V and 5 bases from J, with 13 bases between. CDR3 residues: CASSQDRAVTYGYTF. The CDR3 bases are TGTGCCAGCAGCCAAGACAGGGCGGTTACTTATGGCTACACCTTC.

The chain has TRBV3-1 and TRBJ2-3; the match to TRBD1 covers 8 bases. The CDR3 covers 15 residues. V dropped 3 bases and J dropped 3; count of bases not matched to a gene: 5. Germline V gene data show CDR1 as LGHDT and CDR2 as YNNKEL (reference sequence). CDR3 DNA sequence: TGTGCCAGCAGCCAGGACGGACAGGGAACAGATACGCAGTATTTT. This translates into CASSQDGQGTDTQYF.

This clonotype has at least ten counts. The genes are TRBV6-6 and TRBJ2-3, with TRBD2 as a possible D gene (5 bases). Trimming stripped 0 bases from V and 2 bases from J, with 6 bases between. Germline lookup yields CDR1 MNHNY and CDR2 SVGAGI (reference sequence). The CDR3 loop spans 14 amino acids. The CDR3 sequence: CASSYSTNTDTQYF. CDR3 in DNA: TGTGCCAGCAGTTACTCGACTAACACAGATACGCAGTATTTT.

In this sample, this clonotype turned up many times. The rearrangement links TRBV30 to TRBJ1-1; D is possibly TRBD1 (5 bases). The CDR3 has 13 residues. Germline assignment: CDR1 GTSNPN and CDR2 SVGIG (reference sequence). V was pared by 2 bases and J by 10 bases, with 17 bases between. The CDR3 DNA reads TGTGCCTGGAGTCCCGGGGGGGGAAGGGTAGCTTTCTTT. Residues: CAWSPGGGRVAFF. Complete variable domain (other parts from reference TRBV30 and TRBJ1-1): SQTIHQWPATLVQPVGSPLSLECTVEGTSNPNLYWYRQAAGRGLQLLFYSVGIGQISSEVPQNLSASRPQDRQFILSSKKLLLSDSGFYLCAWSPGGGRVAFFGQGTRLTVV.

This clonotype was seen a handful of times. The chain is built from TRBV29-1 and TRBJ2-2; 8 nucleotides agree with TRBD2. CDR1 and CDR2 from the germline V gene are SQVTM and ANQGSEA. This CDR3 region has 16 residues. V lost 5 bases to trimming and J lost 7 bases; unmatched junction nucleotides: 15. The CDR3 spells CSVRPGLVSGGGELFF. DNA for the CDR3: TGCAGCGTTCGGCCGGGACTAGTGTCGGGTGGCGGGGAGCTGTTTTTT.

This clonotype occurred many times. The chain combines TRBV28 with TRBJ1-1, with D possibly TRBD1 on 5 matching bases. V lost 8 bases and J lost 5, with 9 bases in between. CDR1 is MDHEN and CDR2 is SYDVKM in the germline V gene. The CDR3 sequence is 11 residues long. The CDR3 protein is CASSPGTEAFF. In nucleotides, the CDR3 is TGTGCCAGCTCACCAGGGACTGAAGCTTTCTTT. The whole variable domain, remainder taken from reference TRBV28 and TRBJ1-1, is DVKVTQSSRYLVKRTGEKVFLECVQDMDHENMFWYRQDPGLGLRLIYFSYDVKMKEKGDIPEGYSVSREKKERFSLILESASTNQTSMYLCASSPGTEAFFGQGTRLTVV.

V gene TRBV6-4 combines with J gene TRBJ1-3, with D unclear. CDR1 MRHNA and CDR2 SNTAGT come from the germline V gene. The V and J ends lost 0 bases and 0 bases respectively, with 18 bases between them. The length of the CDR3 is 19 residues. CDR3 sequence reads: CASSDSESERRPSGNTIYF. CDR3 in DNA: TGTGCCAGCAGTGACTCAGAGTCGGAGCGGCGCCCCTCTGGAAACACCATATATTTT.

This chain uses TRBV6-2 or TRBV6-3 with TRBJ1-5; TRBD1 aligns across 9 bases. This CDR3 is built from 16 residues. V gave up 7 bases and J gave up 0 bases; unmatched junction bases: 7. From germline, CDR1 is MNHEY and CDR2 SVGEGT. CDR3 protein: CASTRQGGYSNQPQHF. DNA of the CDR3: TGTGCCAGCACGAGACAGGGGGGTTATAGCAATCAGCCCCAGCATTTT.

The chain employs TRBV2 and TRBJ2-7; 8 bases fit TRBD1. Germline V CDR1 and CDR2: SNHLY, FYNNEI. The CDR3 has 13 residues. Trimming cost V 11 bases and J 0 bases; bases outside gene matches: 6. CDR3 bases: TGTGCCGCGACAGGGGAGGCCTCCTACGAGCAGTACTTC. Its protein is CAATGEASYEQYF.

In this sample, this clonotype turned up many times. The chain employs TRBV3-1 and TRBJ2-5; 7 bases map to TRBD2. Germline V gene lookup returns CDR1 LGHDT and CDR2 YNNKEL (reference sequence). V trimming: 3 bases; J trimming: 7 bases; junction bases outside the gene matches: 11. The CDR3 has 15 residues. The CDR3 loop is CASSQVIAGKGTQYF. CDR3 coding DNA: TGTGCCAGCAGCCAGGTGATAGCGGGCAAGGGGACCCAGTACTTC.

Written as DNA, the CDR3 is TGTGCCAGCAGCGGTTTTAGCGGTCGGGGGGGCAATGAGCAGTTCTTC. Residues: CASSGFSGRGGNEQFF. The chain couples TRBV7-3 to TRBJ2-1; 8 bases map to TRBD2. The junction had 12 bases not matched to a gene; V was cut back by 5 bases and J by 6 bases. CDR3 length: 16 amino acids. Per the germline V gene, CDR1 is SGHTA and CDR2 is FQGTGA.

The chain has TRBV20-1 and TRBJ2-1; TRBD2 matches at 8 bases. The V gene end was trimmed by 3 bases and the J gene end by 10 bases; junction bases not matched to a gene: 14. CDR1 DFQATT and CDR2 SNEGSKA come from the germline V gene (reference sequence). CDR3 size: 15 residues. CDR3 bases: TGCAGTGCTAGTGCCCGGGGTAGCGGGATATACGAGCAGTTCTTC. Protein sequence: CSASARGSGIYEQFF.

This clonotype was observed many times. The genes are TRBV18 and TRBJ2-4; 7 nucleotides match TRBD2. The ends lost 3 bases at V and 5 bases at J; junction bases unmatched: 7. The germline CDR1 and CDR2 sequences are KGHSH and LQKENI. The CDR3 is made up of 15 amino acids. The DNA for the CDR3 is TGTGCCAGCTCACCTACTAGCGACCCTCAAAACATTCAGTACTTC. Its translation is CASSPTSDPQNIQYF.

This clonotype showed up many times. The chain recombines TRBV7-3 with TRBJ1-2, with no clear D. Germline V gene data show CDR1 as SGHTA and CDR2 as FQGTGA. V shed 5 bases and J shed 4 bases, with 11 bases lying between them. CDR3 size: 13 residues. The CDR3 protein is CASSPIPGYGYTF. DNA of the CDR3: TGTGCCAGCAGCCCTATCCCAGGCTATGGCTACACCTTC.

This clonotype has at least ten counts. As DNA, the CDR3 is TGTGCCACCTCGGACAGGGGGAACGAAAAACTGTTTTTT. Amino acid sequence: CATSDRGNEKLFF. The chain joins TRBV30 to TRBJ1-4, with 10 bases that match TRBD1. Germline CDR1 is GTSNPN and CDR2 is SVGIG (reference sequence). V shed 8 bases and J 8 bases; nucleotides not matched to a gene: 8. CDR3 size: 13 residues.